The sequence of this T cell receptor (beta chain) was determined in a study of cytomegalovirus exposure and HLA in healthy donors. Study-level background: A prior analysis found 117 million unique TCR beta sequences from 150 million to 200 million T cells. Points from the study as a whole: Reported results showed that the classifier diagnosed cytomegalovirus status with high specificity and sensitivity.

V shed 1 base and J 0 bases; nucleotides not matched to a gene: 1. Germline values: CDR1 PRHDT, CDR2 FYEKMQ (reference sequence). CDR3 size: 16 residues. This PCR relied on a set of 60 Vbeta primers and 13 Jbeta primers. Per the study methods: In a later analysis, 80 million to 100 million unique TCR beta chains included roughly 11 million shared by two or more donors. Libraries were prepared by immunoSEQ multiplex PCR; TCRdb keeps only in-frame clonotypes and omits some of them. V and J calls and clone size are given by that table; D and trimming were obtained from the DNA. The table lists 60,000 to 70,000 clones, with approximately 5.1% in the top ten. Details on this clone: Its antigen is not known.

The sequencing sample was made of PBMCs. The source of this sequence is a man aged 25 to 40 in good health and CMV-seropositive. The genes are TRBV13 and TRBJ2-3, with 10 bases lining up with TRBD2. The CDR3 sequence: CASSLVLAGSTDTQYF. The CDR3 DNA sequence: TGTGCCAGCAGCTTAGTACTAGCGGGAAGCACAGATACGCAGTATTTT.